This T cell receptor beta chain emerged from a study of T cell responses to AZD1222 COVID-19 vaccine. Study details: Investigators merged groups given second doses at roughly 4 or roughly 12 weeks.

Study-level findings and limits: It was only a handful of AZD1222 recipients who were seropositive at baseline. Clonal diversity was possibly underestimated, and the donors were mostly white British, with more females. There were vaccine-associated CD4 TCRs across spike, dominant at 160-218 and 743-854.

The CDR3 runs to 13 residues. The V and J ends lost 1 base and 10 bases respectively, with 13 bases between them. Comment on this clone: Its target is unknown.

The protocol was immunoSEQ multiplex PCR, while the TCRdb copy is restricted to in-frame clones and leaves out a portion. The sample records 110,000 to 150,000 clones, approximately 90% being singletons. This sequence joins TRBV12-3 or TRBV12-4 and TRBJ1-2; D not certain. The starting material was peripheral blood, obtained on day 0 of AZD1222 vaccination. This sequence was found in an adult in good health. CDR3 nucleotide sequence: TGTGCCAGCAGTTTAGGGTCGCCGACGGCCTACACCTTC. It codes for CASSLGSPTAYTF.